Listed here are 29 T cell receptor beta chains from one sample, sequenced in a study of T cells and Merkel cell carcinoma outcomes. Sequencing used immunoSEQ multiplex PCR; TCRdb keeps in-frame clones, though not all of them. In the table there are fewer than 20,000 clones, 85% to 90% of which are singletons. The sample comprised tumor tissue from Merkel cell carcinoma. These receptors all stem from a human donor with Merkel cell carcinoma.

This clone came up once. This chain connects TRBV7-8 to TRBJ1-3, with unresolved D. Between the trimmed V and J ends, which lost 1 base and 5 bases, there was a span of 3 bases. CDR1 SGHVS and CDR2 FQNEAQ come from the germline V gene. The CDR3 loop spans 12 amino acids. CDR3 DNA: TGTGCCAGCAGCTTAGTTAGAAACACCATATATTTT. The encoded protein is CASSLVRNTIYF.

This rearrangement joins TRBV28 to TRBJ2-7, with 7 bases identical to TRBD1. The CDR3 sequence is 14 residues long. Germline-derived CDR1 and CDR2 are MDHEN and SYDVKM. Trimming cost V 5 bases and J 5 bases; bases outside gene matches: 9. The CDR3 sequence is CASSRRGSINEQYF. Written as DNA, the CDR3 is TGTGCCAGCAGTCGCAGGGGGAGCATCAACGAGCAGTACTTC.

CDR3 sequence (DNA): TGTGCCAGCAGACCAGACACCCACAATCAGCCCCAGCATTTT. It yields the protein CASRPDTHNQPQHF. The chain employs TRBV5-5 and TRBJ1-5, with no clear D. V gave up 5 bases and J gave up 3 bases, with 12 bases separating them. Germline V gene data show CDR1 as SGHKS and CDR2 as YYEKEE (reference sequence). The CDR3 has 14 amino acids.

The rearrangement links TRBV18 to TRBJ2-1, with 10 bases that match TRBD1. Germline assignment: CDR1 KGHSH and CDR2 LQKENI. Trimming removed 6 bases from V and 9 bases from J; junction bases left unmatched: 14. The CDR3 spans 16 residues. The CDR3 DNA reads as TGTGCCAGCTCCTTGAGACAGGGGGCCTCATCAGGTGAGCAGTTCTTC. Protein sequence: CASSLRQGASSGEQFF. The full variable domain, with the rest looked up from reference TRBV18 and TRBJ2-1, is NAGVMQNPRHLVRRRGQEARLRCSPMKGHSHVYWYRQLPEEGLKFMVYLQKENIIDESGMPKERFSAEFPKEGPSILRIQQVVRGDSAAYFCASSLRQGASSGEQFFGPGTRLTVL.

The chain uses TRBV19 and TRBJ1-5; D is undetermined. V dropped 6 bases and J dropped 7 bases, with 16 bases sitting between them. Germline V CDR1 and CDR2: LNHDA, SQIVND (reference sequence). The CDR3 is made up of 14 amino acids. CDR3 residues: CASRPFMDGQPQHF. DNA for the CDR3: TGTGCCAGTAGACCTTTTATGGACGGCCAGCCCCAGCATTTT. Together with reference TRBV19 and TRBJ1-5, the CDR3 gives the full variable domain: DGGITQSPKYLFRKEGQNVTLSCEQNLNHDAMYWYRQDPGQGLRLIYYSQIVNDFQKGDIAEGYSVSREKKESFPLTVTSAQKNPTAFYLCASRPFMDGQPQHFGDGTRLSIL.

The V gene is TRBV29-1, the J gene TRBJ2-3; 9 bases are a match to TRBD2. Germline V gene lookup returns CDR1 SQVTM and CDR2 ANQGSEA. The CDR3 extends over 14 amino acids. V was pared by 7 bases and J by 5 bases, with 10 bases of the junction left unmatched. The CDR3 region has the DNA TGCAGCGGAACCAATGCGGGGGGGGGAGATACGCAGTATTTT. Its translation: CSGTNAGGGDTQYF.

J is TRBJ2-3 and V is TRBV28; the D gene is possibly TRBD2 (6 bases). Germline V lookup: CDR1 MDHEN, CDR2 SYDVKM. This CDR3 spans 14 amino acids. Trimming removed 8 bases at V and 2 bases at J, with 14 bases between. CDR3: CASHVAENTDTQYF. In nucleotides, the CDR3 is TGTGCCAGCCATGTAGCGGAGAACACAGATACGCAGTATTTT.

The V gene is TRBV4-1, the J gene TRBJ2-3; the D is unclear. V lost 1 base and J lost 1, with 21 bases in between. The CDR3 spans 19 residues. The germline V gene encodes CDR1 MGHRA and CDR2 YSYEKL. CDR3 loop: CASSQVGLPGPSRTDTQYF. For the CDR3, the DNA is TGCGCCAGCAGCCAAGTTGGCCTCCCGGGCCCGTCGCGCACAGATACGCAGTATTTT.

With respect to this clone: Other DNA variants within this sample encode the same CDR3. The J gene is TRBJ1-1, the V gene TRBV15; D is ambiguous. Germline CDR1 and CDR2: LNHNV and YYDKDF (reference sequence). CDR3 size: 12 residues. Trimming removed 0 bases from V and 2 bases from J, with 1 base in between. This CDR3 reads CATSRENTEAFF. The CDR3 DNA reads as TGTGCCACCAGCAGAGAAAACACTGAAGCTTTCTTT.

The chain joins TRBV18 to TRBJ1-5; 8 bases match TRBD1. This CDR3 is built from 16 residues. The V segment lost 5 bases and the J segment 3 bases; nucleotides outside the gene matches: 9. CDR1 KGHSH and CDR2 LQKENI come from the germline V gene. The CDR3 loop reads CASSANQDRDNQPQHF. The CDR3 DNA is TGTGCCAGCTCAGCCAACCAGGACAGGGACAATCAGCCCCAGCATTTT. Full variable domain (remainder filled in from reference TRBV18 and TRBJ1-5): NAGVMQNPRHLVRRRGQEARLRCSPMKGHSHVYWYRQLPEEGLKFMVYLQKENIIDESGMPKERFSAEFPKEGPSILRIQQVVRGDSAAYFCASSANQDRDNQPQHFGDGTRLSIL.

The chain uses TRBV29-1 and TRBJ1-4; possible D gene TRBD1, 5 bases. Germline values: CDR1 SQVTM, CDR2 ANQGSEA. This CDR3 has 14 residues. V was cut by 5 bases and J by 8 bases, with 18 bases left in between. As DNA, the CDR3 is TGCAGCGTTTTATCGGGGGAGGGTGTAGAAAAACTGTTTTTT. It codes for CSVLSGEGVEKLFF.

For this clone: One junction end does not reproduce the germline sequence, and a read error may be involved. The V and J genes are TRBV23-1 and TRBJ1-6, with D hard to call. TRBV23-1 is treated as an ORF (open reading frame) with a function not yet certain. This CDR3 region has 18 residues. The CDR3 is CASSHPGGGPPTDSPLYF. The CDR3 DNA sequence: TGCGCCAGCAGTCACCCCGGTGGAGGCCCGCCGACGGATTCACCCCTCTACTTT.

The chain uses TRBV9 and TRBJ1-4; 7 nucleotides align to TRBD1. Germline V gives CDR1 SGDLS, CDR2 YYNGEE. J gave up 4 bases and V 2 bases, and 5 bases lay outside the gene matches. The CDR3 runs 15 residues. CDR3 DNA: TGTGCCAGCAGCGTGAGGGGGCAGGATAATGAAAAACTGTTTTTT. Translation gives CASSVRGQDNEKLFF. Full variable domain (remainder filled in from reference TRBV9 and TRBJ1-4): DSGVTQTPKHLITATGQRVTLRCSPRSGDLSVYWYQQSLDQGLQFLIQYYNGEERAKGNILERFSAQQFPDLHSELNLSSLELGDSALYFCASSVRGQDNEKLFFGSGTQLSVL.

The CDR3 DNA is TGTGCCAGCAGTTTATCCACGACAGGGTTAATGAACACTGAAGCTTTCTTT. Translated: CASSLSTTGLMNTEAFF. The chain employs TRBV27 and TRBJ1-1; 7 bases line up with TRBD1. J lost 0 bases, V lost 0 bases, and 7 bases had no gene match. CDR3 length: 17 amino acids. From germline, CDR1 is MNHEY and CDR2 SMNVEV (reference sequence).

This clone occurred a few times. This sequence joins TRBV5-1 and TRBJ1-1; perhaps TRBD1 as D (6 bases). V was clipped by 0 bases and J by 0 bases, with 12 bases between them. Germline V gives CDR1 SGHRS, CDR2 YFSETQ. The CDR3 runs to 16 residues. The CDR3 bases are TGCGCCAGCAGCTTGGGGACCGGGACAATGAACACTGAAGCTTTCTTT. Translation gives CASSLGTGTMNTEAFF.

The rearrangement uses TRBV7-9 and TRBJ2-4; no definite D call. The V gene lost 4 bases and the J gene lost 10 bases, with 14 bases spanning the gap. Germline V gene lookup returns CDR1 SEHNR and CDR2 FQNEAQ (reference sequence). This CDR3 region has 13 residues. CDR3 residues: CASSSPPDGIQYF. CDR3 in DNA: TGTGCCAGCAGCTCACCACCGGATGGGATTCAGTACTTC.

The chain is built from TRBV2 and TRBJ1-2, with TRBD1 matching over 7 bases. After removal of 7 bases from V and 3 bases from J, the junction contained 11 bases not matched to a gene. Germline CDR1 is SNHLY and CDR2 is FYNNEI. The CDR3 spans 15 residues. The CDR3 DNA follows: TGTGCCAGCAAGAAGGGGGCGTCCTCTGACTATGGCTACACCTTC. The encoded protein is CASKKGASSDYGYTF.

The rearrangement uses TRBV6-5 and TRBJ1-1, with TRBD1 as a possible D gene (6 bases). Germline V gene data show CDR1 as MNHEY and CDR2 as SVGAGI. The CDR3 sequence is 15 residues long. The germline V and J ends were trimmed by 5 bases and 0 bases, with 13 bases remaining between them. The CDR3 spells CASSRRQEMNTEAFF. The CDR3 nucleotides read TGTGCCAGCAGTCGCCGACAGGAGATGAACACTGAAGCTTTCTTT.

The CDR3 sequence: CASSLRPGQAVTDEQFF. The CDR3 DNA reads TGTGCCAGCAGCTTGCGCCCGGGGCAAGCGGTAACCGATGAGCAGTTCTTC. The chain combines TRBV5-5 with TRBJ2-1, with D perhaps TRBD1 or TRBD2 (5 bases each). This CDR3 region has 17 residues. The ends were cut back, 1 base at V and 8 bases at J, with 22 bases in the middle. CDR1 is SGHKS, CDR2 YYEKEE, per germline (reference sequence).

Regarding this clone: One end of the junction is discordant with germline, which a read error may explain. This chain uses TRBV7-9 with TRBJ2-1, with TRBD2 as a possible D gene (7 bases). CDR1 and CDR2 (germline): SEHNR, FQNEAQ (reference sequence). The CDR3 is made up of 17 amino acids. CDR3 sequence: CASSILRDSGAGDEQFF. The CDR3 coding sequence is TGTGCCAGCAGCATACTCCGGGACTCGGGGGCGGGGGATGAACAGTTCTTC.

CDR3 region: CSVRQGQGTEAFF. CDR3 in DNA: TGCAGCGTTAGACAGGGGCAGGGCACTGAAGCTTTCTTT. The V gene is TRBV29-1, the J gene TRBJ1-1; 8 nucleotides align to TRBD1. The CDR3 has 13 residues. Germline CDR1 is SQVTM and CDR2 is ANQGSEA. Trimming removed 5 bases from V and 4 bases from J; junction bases left unmatched: 6.

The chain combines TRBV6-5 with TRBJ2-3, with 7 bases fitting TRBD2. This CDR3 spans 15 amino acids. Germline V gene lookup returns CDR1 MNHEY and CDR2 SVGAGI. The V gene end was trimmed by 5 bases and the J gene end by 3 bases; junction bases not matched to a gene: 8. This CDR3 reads CASSPLTGGTDTQYF. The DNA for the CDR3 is TGTGCCAGCAGTCCCTTGACGGGGGGAACAGATACGCAGTATTTT.

Here the CDR3 DNA reads TGTGCCAGCAAGGGCGGGTCAAACACTGAAGCTTTCTTT. Translated, it gives CASKGGSNTEAFF. This chain links TRBV6-5 with TRBJ1-1, with D unresolved. V was cut by 7 bases and J by 2 bases, with 11 bases left in between. This CDR3 is built from 13 residues. Per germline, CDR1 MNHEY and CDR2 SVGAGI.

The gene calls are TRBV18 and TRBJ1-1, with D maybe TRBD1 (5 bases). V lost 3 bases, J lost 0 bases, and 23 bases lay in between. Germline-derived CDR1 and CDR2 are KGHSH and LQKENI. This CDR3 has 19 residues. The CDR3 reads CASSPRRGPGSGLNTEAFF. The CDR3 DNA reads TGTGCCAGCTCACCTCGTAGAGGCCCAGGGTCTGGATTGAACACTGAAGCTTTCTTT.

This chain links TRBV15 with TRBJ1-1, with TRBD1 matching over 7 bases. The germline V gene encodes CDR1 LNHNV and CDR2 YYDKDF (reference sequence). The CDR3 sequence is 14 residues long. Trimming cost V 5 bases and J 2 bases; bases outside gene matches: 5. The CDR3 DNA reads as TGTGCCACCAGCCCTGACAGGGCAAACACTGAAGCTTTCTTT. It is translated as CATSPDRANTEAFF. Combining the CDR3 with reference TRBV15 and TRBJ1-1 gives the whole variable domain DAMVIQNPRYQVTQFGKPVTLSCSQTLNHNVMYWYQQKSSQAPKLLFHYYDKDFNNEADTPDNFQSRRPNTSFCFLDIRSPGLGDTAMYLCATSPDRANTEAFFGQGTRLTVV.

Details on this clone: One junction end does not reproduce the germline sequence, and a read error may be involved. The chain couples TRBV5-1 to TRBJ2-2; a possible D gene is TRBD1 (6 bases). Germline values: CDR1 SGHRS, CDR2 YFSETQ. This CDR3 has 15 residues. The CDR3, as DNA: TGCGCCAGCAGCCTCACGGACAGCGGCACCGAGGAGCTGTTTTTT. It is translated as CASSLTDSGTEELFF.

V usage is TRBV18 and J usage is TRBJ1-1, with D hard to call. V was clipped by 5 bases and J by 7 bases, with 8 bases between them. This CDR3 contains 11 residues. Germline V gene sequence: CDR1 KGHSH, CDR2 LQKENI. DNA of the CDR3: TGTGCCAGCTCATCTGACGGTGAAGCTTTCTTT. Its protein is CASSSDGEAFF.

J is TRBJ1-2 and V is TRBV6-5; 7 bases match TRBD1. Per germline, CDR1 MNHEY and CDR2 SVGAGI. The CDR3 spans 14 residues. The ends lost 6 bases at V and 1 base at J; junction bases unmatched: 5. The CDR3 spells CASRRDSGNYGYTF. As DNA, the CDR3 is TGTGCCAGCAGAAGGGACAGCGGTAACTATGGCTACACCTTC.

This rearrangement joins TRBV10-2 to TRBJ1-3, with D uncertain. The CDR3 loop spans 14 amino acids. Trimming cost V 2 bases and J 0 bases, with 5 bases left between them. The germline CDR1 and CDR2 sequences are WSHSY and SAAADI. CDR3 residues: CASSEDSSGNTIYF. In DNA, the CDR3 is TGCGCCAGCAGTGAGGACTCCTCTGGAAACACCATATATTTT.